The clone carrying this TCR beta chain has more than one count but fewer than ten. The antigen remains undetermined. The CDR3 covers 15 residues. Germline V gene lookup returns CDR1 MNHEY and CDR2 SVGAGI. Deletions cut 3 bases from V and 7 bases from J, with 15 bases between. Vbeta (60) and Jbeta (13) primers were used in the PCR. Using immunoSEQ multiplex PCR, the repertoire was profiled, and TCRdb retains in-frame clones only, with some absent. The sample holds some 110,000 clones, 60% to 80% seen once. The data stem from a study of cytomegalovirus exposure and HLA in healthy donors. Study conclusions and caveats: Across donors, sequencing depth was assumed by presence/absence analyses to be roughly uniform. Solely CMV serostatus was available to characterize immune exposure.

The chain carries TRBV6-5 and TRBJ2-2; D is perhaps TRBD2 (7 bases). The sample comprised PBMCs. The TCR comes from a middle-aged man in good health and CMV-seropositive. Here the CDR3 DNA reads TGTGCCAGCAGTTATCAAGGGGGGGGCCTCGGGGAGCTGTTTTTT. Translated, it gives CASSYQGGGLGELFF.